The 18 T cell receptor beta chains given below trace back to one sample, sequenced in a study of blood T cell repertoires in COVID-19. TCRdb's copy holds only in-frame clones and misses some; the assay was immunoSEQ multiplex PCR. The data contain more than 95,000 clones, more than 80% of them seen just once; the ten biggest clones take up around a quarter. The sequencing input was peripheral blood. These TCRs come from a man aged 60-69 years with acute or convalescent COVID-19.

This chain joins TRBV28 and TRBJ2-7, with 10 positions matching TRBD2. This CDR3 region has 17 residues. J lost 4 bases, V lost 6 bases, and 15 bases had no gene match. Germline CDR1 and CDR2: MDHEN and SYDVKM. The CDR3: CASRVGLGTGLAYEQYF. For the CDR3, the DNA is TGTGCCAGCAGGGTGGGACTGGGAACGGGACTAGCGTACGAGCAGTACTTC.

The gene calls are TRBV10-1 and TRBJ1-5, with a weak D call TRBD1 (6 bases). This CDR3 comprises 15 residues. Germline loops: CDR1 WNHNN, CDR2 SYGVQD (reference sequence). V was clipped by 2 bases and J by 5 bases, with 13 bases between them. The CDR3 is CASSETLGGDQPQHF. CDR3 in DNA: TGCGCCAGCAGTGAGACTCTAGGGGGAGATCAGCCCCAGCATTTT.

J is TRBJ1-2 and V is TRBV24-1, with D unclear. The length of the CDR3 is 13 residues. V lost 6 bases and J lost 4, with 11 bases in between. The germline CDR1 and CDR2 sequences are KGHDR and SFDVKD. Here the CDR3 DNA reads TGTGCCACCAGTCGCGGCAGCTTCTATGGCTACACCTTC. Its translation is CATSRGSFYGYTF.

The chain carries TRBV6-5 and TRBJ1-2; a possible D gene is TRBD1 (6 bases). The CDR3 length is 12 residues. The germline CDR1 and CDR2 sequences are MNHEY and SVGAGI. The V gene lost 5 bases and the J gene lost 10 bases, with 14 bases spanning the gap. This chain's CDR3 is CASSQSGTTYTF. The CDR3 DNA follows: TGTGCCAGCAGTCAATCCGGGACAACCTACACCTTC.

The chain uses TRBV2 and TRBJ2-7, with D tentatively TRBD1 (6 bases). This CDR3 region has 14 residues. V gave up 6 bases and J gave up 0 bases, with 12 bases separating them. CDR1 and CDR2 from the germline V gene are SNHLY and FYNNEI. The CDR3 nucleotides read TGTGCCAGCAGCGAACAGGGCAGCTCCTACGAGCAGTACGTC. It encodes CASSEQGSSYEQYV.

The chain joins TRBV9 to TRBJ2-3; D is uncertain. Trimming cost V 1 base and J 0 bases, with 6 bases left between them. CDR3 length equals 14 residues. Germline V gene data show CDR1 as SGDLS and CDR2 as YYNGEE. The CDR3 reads CASSVLRSTDTQYF. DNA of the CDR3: TGTGCCAGCAGCGTATTGCGGAGCACAGATACGCAGTATTTT.

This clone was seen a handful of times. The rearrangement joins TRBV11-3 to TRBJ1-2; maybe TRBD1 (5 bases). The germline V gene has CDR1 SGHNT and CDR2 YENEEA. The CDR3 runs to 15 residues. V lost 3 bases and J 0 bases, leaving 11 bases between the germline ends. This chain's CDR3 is CASSFRQPSNYGYTF. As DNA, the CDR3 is TGTGCCAGCAGCTTTAGACAGCCGTCTAACTATGGCTACACCTTC.

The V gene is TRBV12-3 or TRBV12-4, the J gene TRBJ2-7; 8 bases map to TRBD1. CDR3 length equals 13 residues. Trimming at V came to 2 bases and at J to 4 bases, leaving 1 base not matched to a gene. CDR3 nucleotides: TGTGCCAGCAGTTTAACAGGGGGTTACGAGCAGTACTTC. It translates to CASSLTGGYEQYF.

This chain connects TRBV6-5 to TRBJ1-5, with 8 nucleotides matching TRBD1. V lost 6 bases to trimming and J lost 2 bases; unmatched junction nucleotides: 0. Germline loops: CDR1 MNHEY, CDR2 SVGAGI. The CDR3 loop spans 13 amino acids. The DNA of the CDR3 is TGTGCCAGCAGGGGACAGGGCAATCAGCCCCAGCATTTT. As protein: CASRGQGNQPQHF.

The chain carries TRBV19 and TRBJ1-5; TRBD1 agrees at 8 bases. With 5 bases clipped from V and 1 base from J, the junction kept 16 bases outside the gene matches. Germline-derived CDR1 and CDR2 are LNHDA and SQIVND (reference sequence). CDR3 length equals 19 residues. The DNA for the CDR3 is TGTGCCAGTAGTGACAGGGGTTGGACCACACTCGGGAGCAATCAGCCCCAGCATTTT. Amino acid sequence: CASSDRGWTTLGSNQPQHF.

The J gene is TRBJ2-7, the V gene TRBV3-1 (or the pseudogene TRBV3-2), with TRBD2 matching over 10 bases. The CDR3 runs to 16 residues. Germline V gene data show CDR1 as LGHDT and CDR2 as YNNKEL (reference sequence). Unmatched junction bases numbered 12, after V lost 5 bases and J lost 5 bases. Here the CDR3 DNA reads TGTGCCAGCAGCACCCCCAAGAAGCGGGAGGGCAACGAGCAGTACGTC. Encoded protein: CASSTPKKREGNEQYV.

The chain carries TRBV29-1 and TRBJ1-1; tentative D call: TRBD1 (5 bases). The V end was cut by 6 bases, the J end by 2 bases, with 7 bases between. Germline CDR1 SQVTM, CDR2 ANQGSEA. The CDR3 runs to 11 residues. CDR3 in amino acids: CSVGENTEAFF. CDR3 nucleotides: TGCAGCGTAGGGGAAAACACTGAAGCTTTCTTT.

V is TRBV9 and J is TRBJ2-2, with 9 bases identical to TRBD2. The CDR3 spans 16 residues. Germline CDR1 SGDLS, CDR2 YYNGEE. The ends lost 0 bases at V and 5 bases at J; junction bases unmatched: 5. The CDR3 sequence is CASSVEAGGATGELFF. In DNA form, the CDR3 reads TGTGCCAGCAGCGTAGAGGCGGGAGGGGCTACCGGGGAGCTGTTTTTT. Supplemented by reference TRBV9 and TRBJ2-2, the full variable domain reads DSGVTQTPKHLITATGQRVTLRCSPRSGDLSVYWYQQSLDQGLQFLIQYYNGEERAKGNILERFSAQQFPDLHSELNLSSLELGDSALYFCASSVEAGGATGELFFGEGSRLTVL.

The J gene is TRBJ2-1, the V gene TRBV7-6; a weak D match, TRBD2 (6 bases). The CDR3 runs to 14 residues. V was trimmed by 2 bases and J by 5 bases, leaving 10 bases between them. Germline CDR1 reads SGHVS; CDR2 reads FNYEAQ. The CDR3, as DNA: TGTGCCAGCAGCTTAAGGAGGGCCGACAATGAGCAGTTCTTC. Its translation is CASSLRRADNEQFF.

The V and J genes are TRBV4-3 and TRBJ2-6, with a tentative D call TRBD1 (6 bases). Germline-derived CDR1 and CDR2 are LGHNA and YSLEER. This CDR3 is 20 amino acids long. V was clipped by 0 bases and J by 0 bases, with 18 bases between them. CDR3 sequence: CASSQDRQVRGISGANVLTF. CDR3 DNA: TGCGCCAGCAGCCAAGATAGACAGGTACGAGGTATCTCTGGGGCCAACGTCCTGACTTTC.

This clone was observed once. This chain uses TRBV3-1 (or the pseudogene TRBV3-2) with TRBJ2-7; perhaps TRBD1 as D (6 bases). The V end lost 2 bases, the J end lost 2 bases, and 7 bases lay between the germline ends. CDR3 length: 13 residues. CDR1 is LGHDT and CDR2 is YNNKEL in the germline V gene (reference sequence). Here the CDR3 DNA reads TGTGCCAGCAGCCAACAGGGGACCTACGAGCAGTACTTC. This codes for CASSQQGTYEQYF.

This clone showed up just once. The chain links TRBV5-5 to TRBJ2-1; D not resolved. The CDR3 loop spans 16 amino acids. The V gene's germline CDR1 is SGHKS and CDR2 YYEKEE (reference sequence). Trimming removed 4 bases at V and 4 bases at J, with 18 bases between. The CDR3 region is CASSRLGSVSYNEQFF. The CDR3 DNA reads TGTGCCAGCAGCCGACTCGGCAGCGTCTCTTACAATGAGCAGTTCTTC.

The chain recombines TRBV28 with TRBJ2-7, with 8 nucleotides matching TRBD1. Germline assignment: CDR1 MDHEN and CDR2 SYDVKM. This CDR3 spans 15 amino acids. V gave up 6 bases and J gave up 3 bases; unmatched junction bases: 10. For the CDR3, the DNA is TGTGCCAGCAGCCCACCCATTACAGGGGGCTACGAGCAGTACTTC. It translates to CASSPPITGGYEQYF. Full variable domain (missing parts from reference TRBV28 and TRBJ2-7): DVKVTQSSRYLVKRTGEKVFLECVQDMDHENMFWYRQDPGLGLRLIYFSYDVKMKEKGDIPEGYSVSREKKERFSLILESASTNQTSMYLCASSPPITGGYEQYFGPGTRLTVT.